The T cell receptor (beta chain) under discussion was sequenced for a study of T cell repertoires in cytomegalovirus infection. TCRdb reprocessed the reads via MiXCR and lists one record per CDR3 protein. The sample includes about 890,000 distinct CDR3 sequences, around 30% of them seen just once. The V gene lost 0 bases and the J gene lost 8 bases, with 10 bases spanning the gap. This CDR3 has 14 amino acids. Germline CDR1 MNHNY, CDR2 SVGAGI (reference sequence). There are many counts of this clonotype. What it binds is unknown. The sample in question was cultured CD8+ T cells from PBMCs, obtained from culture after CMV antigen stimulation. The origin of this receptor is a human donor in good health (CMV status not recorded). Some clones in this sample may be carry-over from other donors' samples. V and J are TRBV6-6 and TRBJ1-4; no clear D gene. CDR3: CASSYSTQPEKLFF. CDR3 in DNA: TGTGCCAGCAGTTACTCGACACAGCCCGAAAAACTGTTTTTT.